This T cell receptor (beta chain) was found in a study of blood T cell repertoires in COVID-19 (dated by TCRdb to about 2020). Regarding the research as a whole: The collaborator samples originated in the United States, Italy and Spain and spanned the acute and convalescent phases of COVID-19. The prospective study material was composed of cDNA or gDNA derived from T cells, B-cell-depleted T cells, or PBMCs. Subjects who had been exposed to COVID-19, were actively infected with it, or had recovered from it provided the deeply sampled blood TCRbeta repertoires that made up the dataset. The repertoires were released in a freely available public database meant as a resource for research on the immune response to SARS-CoV-2. Samples were obtained from the ongoing ImmuneRACE study (first 160 participants) and from over 1,000 subjects provided by 6 global collaborators. The sample metadata nearly always contained a de-identified subject ID, COVID-19 status, age in years and sex. Where HLA class I and class II types were available, the types were taken from metadata supplied by the sample provider, not from assay-based typing.

A second Seattle source provided samples from volunteer blood donors who had recovered from COVID-19. Whole blood was collected in K2EDTA tubes by collaborating institutions according to the institutions' own protocols. Collaborator samples were shipped for TCRbeta analysis as frozen whole blood, isolated PBMCs, or DNA extracted from either sample type. TCRbeta CDR3 regions were amplified from genomic DNA using the immunoSEQ Assay, a bias-controlled multiplex PCR. On the study's bioinformatics: The number of nucleated cells in each sample was estimated by amplification of reference gene primers within the assay. To quantify the absolute abundance of each unique TCRbeta CDR3 rearrangement, sequence reads were collapsed and filtered. For each sample, productive Simpson clonality was calculated as the square root of Simpson's diversity index across productive rearrangements. Entries here come from immuneACCESS through TCRdb and include only in-frame sequences with V and J called. Some clones fail to appear in such tables; in the studies checked, an unresolved V gene covers under half of the shortfall, and the cause of the remainder is unknown. V, J and clone size are those of that table, while D and trimming were read from the DNA. The sample records 200,000 or so clones, 80% to 90% of which are singletons. The ten largest clones take up around 2.4% of the sample.

V gives up 6 bases and J gives up 9 bases, and the segment between their germline ends measures 18 bases. Measured from the cysteine to the phenylalanine, the CDR3 is 14 residues long. Just CDR3 DNA is preserved here, 42 bases in frame from base 1. In the germline V gene, CDR1 corresponds to MNHNS and CDR2 to SASEGT. Note on this clone: There is no known antigen for this receptor. Base qualities were left out, and no much larger clone turns up one base away.

Study-wide findings and limitations: Clinical and demographic metadata were provided uncurated, with the amount varying by source and participant.

Sample: peripheral blood. The chain joins TRBV6-1 to TRBJ1-5; TRBD1 is a possible D gene, resting on 6 matching bases. The clonotype originates from a man aged 35 to 55 who had recovered from COVID-19. This receptor carries the CDR3 CASRVYTGSGPQHF. Read as DNA, the sequence is TGTGCCAGCAGGGTTTATACAGGGTCGGGGCCCCAGCATTTT.